This T cell receptor beta chain was retrieved from a study of Graves' ophthalmopathy and Graves' hyperthyroidism. Overall study context: Peripheral blood was collected at initial diagnosis, before any treatment.

The CDR3 runs 13 residues. Germline values: CDR1 MNHNS, CDR2 SASEGT. V was clipped by 3 bases and J by 2 bases, with 7 bases between them. Study results and limitations: Blood also harbored most expanded thyroid clonotypes above 0.001 frequency. A model of 13 signatures distinguished ophthalmopathy from stable hyperthyroidism at around 90% sensitivity and about 80% specificity.

In this cohort, patients with other autoimmune diseases, uncontrolled infections, pregnancy or lactation were excluded. In this sample, this clonotype turned up many times. Its antigen is currently unknown. Amplification of TCR beta CDR3 regions used RNA transcripts. First-round RT-PCR used HTBI primers; second-round multiplex PCR followed. In TCRdb, the multiplex PCR reads were re-called with MiXCR into one record per CDR3 protein. The sample holds about half a million distinct CDR3 sequences, under 15% seen once. The chain is built from TRBV6-1 and TRBJ1-1, with no clear D. Sequenced sample: blood. This TCR came from a young woman with Graves' ophthalmopathy. This CDR3 reads CASSELGNTEAFF. DNA of the CDR3: TGTGCCAGCAGTGAGTTGGGTAACACTGAAGCTTTCTTT.